Listed here are 16 T cell receptor beta chains from one sample, sequenced in a study of cytomegalovirus exposure and HLA in healthy donors listed by TCRdb under 2017. The library was produced with the immunoSEQ multiplex PCR assay. For the multiplex PCR, a mixture combining 60 forward primers for TCR Vbeta segments and 13 reverse primers for TCR Jbeta segments was used. TCRdb took over this immuneACCESS table, retaining in-frame rearrangements with V and J assigned. Such tables are incomplete; in checked studies, under half of the missing clones stem from an unresolved V gene, and the remainder is unexplained. The sample table shows more than 110,000 clones, and 70% to 90% are seen once. Around 2.5% of the sample goes to the ten largest clones. The sequencing input was PBMCs. These receptor sequences come from a middle-aged man in good health and CMV-seronegative.

J is TRBJ2-3 and V is TRBV30; D is possibly TRBD2 (7 bases). V lost 5 bases, J lost 1 base, and 19 bases lay in between. Germline assignment: CDR1 GTSNPN and CDR2 SVGIG (reference sequence). The CDR3 has 16 residues. In DNA form, the CDR3 reads TGTGCCTGGGGGGGAGGGGGGCGGATTGGCACAGATACGCAGTATTTT. Protein: CAWGGGGRIGTDTQYF.

This clone was seen only once. The chain links TRBV30 to TRBJ2-7; D is unresolved. Germline loops: CDR1 GTSNPN, CDR2 SVGIG (reference sequence). V lost 0 bases and J 0 bases, leaving 6 bases between the germline ends. The CDR3 sequence is 13 residues long. DNA for the CDR3: TGTGCCTGGAGTGTAACAGCCTCCTACGAGCAGTACTTC. It translates to CAWSVTASYEQYF.

The chain couples TRBV19 to TRBJ2-7; 7 bases match TRBD1. The CDR3 runs to 12 residues. CDR1 LNHDA and CDR2 SQIVND come from the germline V gene (reference sequence). J was trimmed by 7 bases and V by 5 bases; bases with no gene match: 5. The CDR3 is CASSVGTAEQYF. Here the CDR3 DNA reads TGTGCCAGTAGTGTCGGGACAGCTGAGCAGTACTTC.

The chain employs TRBV4-1 and TRBJ2-5; 9 bases are shared with TRBD2. The CDR3 is 17 residues long. Germline trimming cut 1 base from V and 1 base from J; bases unmatched to any gene: 7. Germline lookup yields CDR1 MGHRA and CDR2 YSYEKL. In nucleotides, the CDR3 is TGCGCCAGCAGCCAAGGGAGTAGCGGGGGACTCCAAGAGACCCAGTACTTC. Amino acids: CASSQGSSGGLQETQYF.

The chain employs TRBV28 and TRBJ1-1; D uncertain. CDR1 is MDHEN, CDR2 SYDVKM, per germline. V dropped 8 bases and J dropped 4 bases, with 17 bases sitting between them. There are 14 residues in the CDR3. CDR3 nucleotides: TGTGCCAGCGACTACGGATTAGGTGTCACTGAAGCTTTCTTT. Translating it yields CASDYGLGVTEAFF. Combining the CDR3 with reference TRBV28 and TRBJ1-1 gives the whole variable domain DVKVTQSSRYLVKRTGEKVFLECVQDMDHENMFWYRQDPGLGLRLIYFSYDVKMKEKGDIPEGYSVSREKKERFSLILESASTNQTSMYLCASDYGLGVTEAFFGQGTRLTVV.

This rearrangement joins TRBV9 to TRBJ2-7, with a possible D match to TRBD1 (6 bases). This CDR3 spans 13 amino acids. Germline V CDR1 and CDR2: SGDLS, YYNGEE. Trimming removed 4 bases at V and 2 bases at J, with 10 bases between. The chain's CDR3 is CASSNGQTYEQYF. In DNA form, the CDR3 reads TGTGCCAGCAGCAACGGACAGACCTACGAGCAGTACTTC.

The chain carries TRBV14 and TRBJ1-1; the D gene is possibly TRBD1 (6 bases). This CDR3 region has 15 residues. The V and J ends lost 4 bases and 0 bases respectively, with 12 bases between them. CDR1 SGHDN and CDR2 FVKESK come from the germline V gene. In nucleotides, the CDR3 is TGTGCCAGCAGCCCATTCGGGACACTGAACACTGAAGCTTTCTTT. Translation gives CASSPFGTLNTEAFF.

This chain uses TRBV4-1 with TRBJ2-7; weak D call: TRBD1 (5 bases). CDR1 and CDR2 (germline): MGHRA, YSYEKL. Deletions cut 2 bases from V and 3 bases from J, with 14 bases between. The CDR3 runs to 15 residues. The CDR3 sequence: CASSQQSPGHYEQYF. CDR3 sequence (DNA): TGCGCCAGCAGCCAACAGTCCCCCGGACACTACGAGCAGTACTTC.

The V call is TRBV10-3, the J call TRBJ2-7; weak D call: TRBD2 (6 bases). The CDR3 totals 14 residues. Germline V gene sequence: CDR1 ENHRY, CDR2 SYGVKD. V was pared by 4 bases and J by 6 bases, with 16 bases between. The chain's CDR3 is CAISVTDEGGEQYF. The CDR3 coding sequence is TGTGCCATCAGTGTTACAGATGAGGGAGGCGAGCAGTACTTC.

The chain joins TRBV15 to TRBJ2-2, with 12 bases matching TRBD2. Trimming removed 3 bases from V and 1 base from J; junction bases left unmatched: 3. Germline CDR1 reads LNHNV; CDR2 reads YYDKDF (reference sequence). CDR3 size: 17 residues. The CDR3 loop is CATSRTSGGENTGELFF. In nucleotides, the CDR3 is TGTGCCACCAGCAGGACTAGCGGGGGAGAGAACACCGGGGAGCTGTTTTTT.

This chain uses TRBV28 with TRBJ2-3, with 7 bases that match TRBD2. J gave up 5 bases and V 7 bases, and 12 bases lay outside the gene matches. The CDR3 spans 15 residues. The germline V gene encodes CDR1 MDHEN and CDR2 SYDVKM. For the CDR3, the DNA is TGTGCCAGCACCTCCCCCGCGGGGGTCAAAGATACGCAGTATTTT. As protein: CASTSPAGVKDTQYF.

CDR3 coding DNA: TGTGCCAGCAGGAGGGGGGGGGCGGGGGATTCACCCCTCCACTTT. The encoded protein is CASRRGGAGDSPLHF. The chain combines TRBV4-2 with TRBJ1-6, with D tentatively TRBD1 (6 bases). With 6 bases removed from V and 8 bases from J, the gap between germline ends came to 17 bases. CDR3 length: 15 residues. Germline V lookup: CDR1 LGHNA, CDR2 YNFKEQ.

This clone occurred once. The V and J genes are TRBV6-5 and TRBJ2-7; TRBD1 is a possible D gene (5 bases). Germline lookup yields CDR1 MNHEY and CDR2 SVGAGI. This CDR3 comprises 15 residues. With 2 bases removed from V and 1 base from J, the gap between germline ends came to 12 bases. The CDR3 region is CASSYGQGRSYEQYF. CDR3 nucleotide sequence: TGTGCCAGCAGTTACGGGCAGGGTCGGTCCTACGAGCAGTACTTC.

The chain has TRBV6-6 and TRBJ2-4; 8 bases agree with TRBD1. The V gene end was trimmed by 5 bases and the J gene end by 0 bases; junction bases not matched to a gene: 3. Per the germline V gene, CDR1 is MNHNY and CDR2 is SVGAGI (reference sequence). The CDR3 spans 15 residues. The CDR3 is CASSPTGVAKNIQYF. DNA of the CDR3: TGTGCCAGCAGTCCGACAGGGGTAGCCAAAAACATTCAGTACTTC.

This chain uses TRBV2 with TRBJ1-1, with 8 bases fitting TRBD1. V was clipped by 4 bases and J by 4 bases; unmatched bases: 2. This CDR3 has 13 amino acids. Per germline, CDR1 SNHLY and CDR2 FYNNEI. The CDR3 DNA sequence: TGTGCCAGCAGTGGGACAGGGAGCACTGAAGCTTTCTTT. Protein sequence: CASSGTGSTEAFF.

J is TRBJ2-3 and V is TRBV9; 12 bases line up with TRBD2. V was pared by 0 bases and J by 4 bases, with 0 bases of the junction left unmatched. Germline values: CDR1 SGDLS, CDR2 YYNGEE. The CDR3 covers 15 residues. The CDR3 region is CASSVGTSGADTQYF. The CDR3 DNA sequence: TGTGCCAGCAGCGTAGGGACTAGCGGGGCAGATACGCAGTATTTT.